The next 27 T cell receptor beta chains were all read from a single sample in a study of OX40 agonist ivuxolimab in advanced cancers. TCRdb's copy holds only in-frame clones and misses some; the assay was immunoSEQ multiplex PCR. Seen here are tens of thousands of clones, about 88% observed once, and the top ten hold around 0.6%. The sequencing here drew on CD4+ or CD8+ T cells sorted from blood, taken in a trial of the OX40 agonist ivuxolimab. All receptors come from an adult with an advanced solid tumor such as melanoma, head and neck, liver or kidney cancer.

The chain combines TRBV13 with TRBJ2-1; TRBD2 aligns across 8 bases. V was pared by 5 bases and J by 10 bases, with 7 bases of the junction left unmatched. CDR1 PRHDT and CDR2 FYEKMQ come from the germline V gene (reference sequence). The CDR3 covers 13 residues. The CDR3 protein is CASSLRLAREQFF. CDR3 in DNA: TGTGCCAGCAGCCTACGACTAGCGCGAGAGCAGTTCTTC.

The rearrangement links TRBV7-2 to TRBJ2-1; TRBD1 aligns across 8 bases. Germline CDR1 and CDR2: SGHTA and FQGNSA. The CDR3 is 15 residues long. The V segment lost 5 bases and the J segment 3 bases; nucleotides outside the gene matches: 6. In DNA form, the CDR3 reads TGTGCCAGCAGCCCCCGGACAGGGTTCTACAATGAGCAGTTCTTC. Translation gives CASSPRTGFYNEQFF.

In DNA, the CDR3 is TGTGCCAGCAGTGAAGGGGTAAGGCAGCCCCAGCATTTT. It is translated as CASSEGVRQPQHF. This chain links TRBV6-1 with TRBJ1-5; D uncertain. CDR1 is MNHNS and CDR2 is SASEGT in the germline V gene. The CDR3 runs 13 residues. Between the trimmed V and J ends, which lost 1 base and 7 bases, there was a span of 8 bases.

The chain recombines TRBV30 with TRBJ2-7, with TRBD2 matching 12 bases. After removal of 3 bases from V and 6 bases from J, the junction contained 6 bases not matched to a gene. The V gene's germline CDR1 is GTSNPN and CDR2 SVGIG (reference sequence). This CDR3 contains 14 residues. The CDR3 loop reads CAWSALLAGGEQYF. CDR3 DNA sequence: TGTGCCTGGAGCGCCCTACTAGCGGGGGGCGAGCAGTACTTC.

The rearrangement links TRBV2 to TRBJ1-3; a possible D gene is TRBD1 (5 bases). The ends were cut back, 8 bases at V and 0 bases at J, with 11 bases in the middle. The CDR3 is 14 amino acids. The V gene's germline CDR1 is SNHLY and CDR2 FYNNEI. The CDR3 DNA reads as TGTGCCAGCCAGGGCCCGGGCTCTGGAAACACCATATATTTT. This codes for CASQGPGSGNTIYF.

The chain links TRBV30 to TRBJ1-4; 8 positions match TRBD1. The CDR3 runs to 16 residues. V gave up 4 bases and J gave up 7 bases; unmatched junction bases: 14. Germline V gene data show CDR1 as GTSNPN and CDR2 as SVGIG (reference sequence). CDR3 in DNA: TGTGCCTGGACGGAAGCTGCCAGGACAGGGTTTGAAAAACTGTTTTTT. This gives the protein CAWTEAARTGFEKLFF. Based on the CDR3 plus reference TRBV30 and TRBJ1-4, the full variable domain is SQTIHQWPATLVQPVGSPLSLECTVEGTSNPNLYWYRQAAGRGLQLLFYSVGIGQISSEVPQNLSASRPQDRQFILSSKKLLLSDSGFYLCAWTEAARTGFEKLFFGSGTQLSVL.

This clone has just a few counts. The V and J genes are TRBV10-3 and TRBJ2-6; D uncertain. The CDR3 is 15 amino acids. The germline V gene has CDR1 ENHRY and CDR2 SYGVKD. Trimming removed 3 bases at V and 2 bases at J, with 8 bases between. The DNA of the CDR3 is TGTGCCATCAGTGACCAGAGAGCTGGGGCCAACGTCCTGACTTTC. Encoded protein: CAISDQRAGANVLTF.

The gene calls are TRBV2 and TRBJ1-1; D unclear. V gave up 11 bases and J gave up 1 base, with 14 bases separating them. The CDR3 totals 13 residues. The V gene's germline CDR1 is SNHLY and CDR2 FYNNEI. CDR3 nucleotides: TGTGCCCTCAAACGGACGGAGAACACTGAAGCTTTCTTT. This codes for CALKRTENTEAFF.

This clone turned up a few times. The chain combines TRBV19 with TRBJ2-7; 7 nucleotides align to TRBD1. The germline CDR1 and CDR2 sequences are LNHDA and SQIVND (reference sequence). The CDR3 totals 16 residues. J gave up 3 bases and V 0 bases, and 8 bases lay outside the gene matches. The CDR3 region is CASSIDLDRPVYEQYF. The CDR3 DNA reads TGTGCCAGTAGTATAGATCTGGACAGGCCAGTCTACGAGCAGTACTTC.

The gene calls are TRBV11-2 and TRBJ2-1; TRBD2 agrees at 7 bases. J gave up 3 bases and V 1 base, and 6 bases lay outside the gene matches. The CDR3 spans 16 residues. Germline values: CDR1 SGHAT, CDR2 FQNNGV. The CDR3 here is CASSLAPGRNYNEQFF. CDR3 in DNA: TGTGCCAGCAGCTTAGCCCCCGGGAGGAACTACAATGAGCAGTTCTTC.

This sequence joins TRBV6-6 and TRBJ2-1; 14 bases are shared with TRBD2. The V and J ends lost 6 bases and 9 bases, in that order; junction bases with no gene match: 7. This CDR3 comprises 15 residues. Germline-derived CDR1 and CDR2 are MNHNY and SVGAGI (reference sequence). CDR3 nucleotides: TGTGCCAGCAGATCCCCGGGACTAGCGGGAGTTGAGCAGTTCTTC. Protein product: CASRSPGLAGVEQFF.

V usage is TRBV19 and J usage is TRBJ2-2, with unresolved D. Trimming cost V 5 bases and J 4 bases, with 11 bases left between them. The CDR3 extends over 14 amino acids. Germline values: CDR1 LNHDA, CDR2 SQIVND (reference sequence). CDR3 DNA: TGTGCCAGTAGTGAATCAGTCGTCACCGGGGAGCTGTTTTTT. This encodes CASSESVVTGELFF.

This clone showed up just once. The chain links TRBV4-2 to TRBJ1-1; D remains ambiguous. CDR1 and CDR2 (germline): LGHNA, YNFKEQ. CDR3 length equals 13 residues. V gave up 0 bases and J gave up 5 bases, with 7 bases separating them. Here the CDR3 reads CASSQDVGTEAFF. The CDR3 nucleotides are TGTGCCAGCAGCCAAGATGTGGGGACTGAAGCTTTCTTT.

This clone was seen once. The chain couples TRBV5-1 to TRBJ2-1, with TRBD2 identical over 9 bases. The CDR3 spans 16 residues. Germline V gives CDR1 SGHRS, CDR2 YFSETQ. The V gene end was trimmed by 0 bases and the J gene end by 8 bases; junction bases not matched to a gene: 9. Here the CDR3 DNA reads TGCGCCAGCAGCTTGGGGCCGGGACTAGCTATCTATGAGCAGTTCTTC. Translating gives CASSLGPGLAIYEQFF.

The sample holds a few counts of this clone. V usage is TRBV5-6 and J usage is TRBJ2-2; 8 bases agree with TRBD2. J lost 5 bases, V lost 4 bases, and 7 bases had no gene match. The germline V gene encodes CDR1 SGHDT and CDR2 YYEEEE. The CDR3 runs to 15 residues. CDR3 sequence: CASSQGLVVTGELFF. In DNA form, the CDR3 reads TGTGCCAGCAGCCAGGGACTAGTGGTAACCGGGGAGCTGTTTTTT.

V is TRBV18 and J is TRBJ1-5, with no clear D. V lost 2 bases and J 0 bases, leaving 8 bases between the germline ends. The germline CDR1 and CDR2 sequences are KGHSH and LQKENI. The CDR3 sequence is 15 residues long. CDR3 amino acids: CASSPKSDSNQPQHF. Here the CDR3 DNA reads TGTGCCAGCTCACCAAAATCCGATAGCAATCAGCCCCAGCATTTT.

The V gene is TRBV18, the J gene TRBJ2-3; D is unclear. This CDR3 has 16 residues. Germline V gene data show CDR1 as KGHSH and CDR2 as LQKENI. Deletions cut 1 base from V and 1 base from J, with 12 bases between. DNA for the CDR3: TGTGCCAGCTCACCACGAGTACCACCGGGCACAGATACGCAGTATTTT. Residues: CASSPRVPPGTDTQYF.

This chain uses TRBV6-6 with TRBJ1-1; 7 bases align to TRBD1. CDR3 length: 12 residues. From germline, CDR1 is MNHNY and CDR2 SVGAGI (reference sequence). The ends lost 2 bases at V and 10 bases at J; junction bases unmatched: 4. The chain's CDR3 is CASSYDRETAFF. CDR3 bases: TGTGCCAGCAGTTACGACAGGGAAACAGCTTTCTTT.

The chain uses TRBV7-2 and TRBJ1-6; the match to TRBD1 covers 7 bases. The CDR3 loop spans 16 amino acids. Trimming removed 3 bases from V and 6 bases from J; junction bases left unmatched: 8. Germline CDR1 SGHTA, CDR2 FQGNSA. CDR3 sequence: CASSFQAGQINSPLHF. CDR3 in DNA: TGTGCCAGCAGCTTTCAAGCGGGACAGATTAATTCACCCCTCCACTTT.

This clone was found once. The chain uses TRBV5-1 and TRBJ2-3; 12 bases fit TRBD1. CDR3 length equals 16 residues. Looked up from germline, CDR1 is SGHRS and CDR2 is YFSETQ. Trimming removed 4 bases from V and 4 bases from J; junction bases left unmatched: 7. The CDR3 loop reads CASSGGQGAGSDTQYF. The CDR3 DNA follows: TGCGCCAGCAGCGGGGGACAGGGGGCTGGATCAGATACGCAGTATTTT.

The chain couples TRBV5-1 to TRBJ2-3; 8 bases align to TRBD1. Germline CDR1 reads SGHRS; CDR2 reads YFSETQ. The V segment lost 2 bases and the J segment 2 bases; nucleotides outside the gene matches: 7. This CDR3 has 16 residues. CDR3 sequence reads: CASSLTGGLYTDTQYF. Written as DNA, the CDR3 is TGCGCCAGCAGCTTAACAGGGGGTCTTTACACAGATACGCAGTATTTT.

The V gene is TRBV2, the J gene TRBJ1-1; D possibly corresponds to TRBD1 (5 bases). Trimming shortened V by 2 bases and J by 1 base, and 23 bases separated the two germline ends. Germline V gene sequence: CDR1 SNHLY, CDR2 FYNNEI. The CDR3 length is 19 residues. This chain's CDR3 is CASSELYKGTGLKNTEAFF. In DNA, the CDR3 is TGTGCCAGCAGTGAATTGTATAAGGGTACAGGACTAAAGAACACTGAAGCTTTCTTT.

The chain joins TRBV20-1 to TRBJ2-1; no definite D call. V was shortened by 7 bases and J by 5 bases, with 9 bases between the two germline ends. Germline loops: CDR1 DFQATT, CDR2 SNEGSKA (reference sequence). This CDR3 region has 11 residues. The CDR3 loop reads CSVGAHNEQFF. In nucleotides, the CDR3 is TGCAGTGTTGGAGCACACAATGAGCAGTTCTTC.

The gene calls are TRBV6-1 and TRBJ1-5; tentatively, D is TRBD1 (6 bases). Germline values: CDR1 MNHNS, CDR2 SASEGT. V was shortened by 1 base and J by 9 bases, with 10 bases between the two germline ends. CDR3 length: 13 amino acids. CDR3 nucleotides: TGTGCCAGCAGTGAAGACAGGGAGACGCCCCAGCATTTT. Encoded protein: CASSEDRETPQHF.

CDR3 region: CASGLTGGAAGANVLTF. The CDR3 DNA reads as TGCGCCAGCGGTTTGACAGGGGGCGCGGCGGGGGCCAACGTCCTGACTTTC. The rearrangement uses TRBV5-1 and TRBJ2-6, with TRBD1 identical over 10 bases. The CDR3 contains 17 residues. CDR1 is SGHRS and CDR2 is YFSETQ in the germline V gene. V was pared by 7 bases and J by 4 bases, with 11 bases of the junction left unmatched.

The CDR3 spells CASSPGTTHTEAFF. The CDR3 DNA is TGTGCCAGCTCCCCCGGGACGACCCACACTGAAGCTTTCTTT. This rearrangement joins TRBV18 to TRBJ1-1; possibly TRBD1 for D (5 bases). V lost 6 bases and J lost 3, with 14 bases in between. This CDR3 contains 14 residues. Germline V lookup: CDR1 KGHSH, CDR2 LQKENI.

The chain is built from TRBV7-8 and TRBJ2-3, with 8 bases that match TRBD2. V gave up 6 bases and J gave up 0 bases; unmatched junction bases: 2. Germline lookup yields CDR1 SGHVS and CDR2 FQNEAQ. The CDR3 consists of 14 residues. CDR3 in amino acids: CASRVAGSTDTQYF. In DNA, the CDR3 is TGTGCCAGCAGGGTAGCGGGGAGCACAGATACGCAGTATTTT.